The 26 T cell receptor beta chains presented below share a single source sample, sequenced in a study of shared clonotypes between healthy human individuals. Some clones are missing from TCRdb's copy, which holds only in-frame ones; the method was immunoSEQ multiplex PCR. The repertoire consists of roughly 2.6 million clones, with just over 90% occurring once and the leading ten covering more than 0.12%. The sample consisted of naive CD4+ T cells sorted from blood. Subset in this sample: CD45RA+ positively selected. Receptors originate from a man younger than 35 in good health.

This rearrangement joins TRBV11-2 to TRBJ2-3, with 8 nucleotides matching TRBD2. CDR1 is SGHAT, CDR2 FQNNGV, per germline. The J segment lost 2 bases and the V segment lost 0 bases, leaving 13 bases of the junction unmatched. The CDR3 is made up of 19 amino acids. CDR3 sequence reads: CASSLDHPSGGRFTDTQYF. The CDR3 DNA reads TGTGCCAGCAGCTTAGATCACCCATCTGGCGGGAGGTTCACAGATACGCAGTATTTT. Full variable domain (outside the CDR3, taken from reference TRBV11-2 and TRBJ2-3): EAGVAQSPRYKIIEKRQSVAFWCNPISGHATLYWYQQILGQGPKLLIQFQNNGVVDDSQLPKDRFSAERLKGVDSTLKIQPAKLEDSAVYLCASSLDHPSGGRFTDTQYFGPGTRLTVL.

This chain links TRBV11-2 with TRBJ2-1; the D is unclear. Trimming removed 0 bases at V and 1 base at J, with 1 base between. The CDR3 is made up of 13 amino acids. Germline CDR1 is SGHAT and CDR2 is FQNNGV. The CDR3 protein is CASSLESYNEQFF. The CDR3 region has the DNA TGTGCCAGCAGCTTAGAATCCTACAATGAGCAGTTCTTC.

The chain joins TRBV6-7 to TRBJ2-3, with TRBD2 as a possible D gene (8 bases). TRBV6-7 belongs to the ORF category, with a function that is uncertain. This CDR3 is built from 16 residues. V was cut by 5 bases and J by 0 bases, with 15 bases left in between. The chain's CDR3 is CASSPPGGGSTDTQYF. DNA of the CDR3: TGTGCCAGCAGTCCTCCGGGAGGGGGCAGCACAGATACGCAGTATTTT.

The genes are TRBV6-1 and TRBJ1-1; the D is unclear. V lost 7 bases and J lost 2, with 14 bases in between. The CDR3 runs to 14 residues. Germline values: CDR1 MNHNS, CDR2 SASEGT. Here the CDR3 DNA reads TGTGCCAGCACTCGAGACGGGAGAAACACTGAAGCTTTCTTT. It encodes CASTRDGRNTEAFF.

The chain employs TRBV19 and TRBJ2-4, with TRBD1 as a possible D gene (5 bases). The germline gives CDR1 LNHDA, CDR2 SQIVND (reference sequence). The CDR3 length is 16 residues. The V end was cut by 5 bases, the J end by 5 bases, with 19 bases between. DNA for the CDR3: TGTGCCAGTAGTGGACACCCGTGGTTGCTGGAAAACATTCAGTACTTC. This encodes CASSGHPWLLENIQYF.

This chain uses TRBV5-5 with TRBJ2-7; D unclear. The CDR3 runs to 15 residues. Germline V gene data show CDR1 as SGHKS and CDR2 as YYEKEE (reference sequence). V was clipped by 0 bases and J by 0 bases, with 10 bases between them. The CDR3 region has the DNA TGTGCCAGCAGCTTGGACGGAGCCTACTCCTACGAGCAGTACTTC. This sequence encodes CASSLDGAYSYEQYF.

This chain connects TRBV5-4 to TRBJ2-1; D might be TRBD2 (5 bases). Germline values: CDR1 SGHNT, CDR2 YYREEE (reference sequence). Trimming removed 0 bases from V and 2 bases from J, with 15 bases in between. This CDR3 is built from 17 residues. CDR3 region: CASSLASSGITYNEQFF. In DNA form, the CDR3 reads TGTGCCAGCAGCTTGGCCTCGAGCGGAATTACCTACAATGAGCAGTTCTTC.

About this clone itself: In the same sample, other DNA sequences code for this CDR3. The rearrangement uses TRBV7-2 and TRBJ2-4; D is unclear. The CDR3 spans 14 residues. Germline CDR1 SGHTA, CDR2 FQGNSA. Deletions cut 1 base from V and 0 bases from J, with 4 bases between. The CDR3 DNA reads TGTGCCAGCAGCTTAGAGTTAGCCAAAAACATTCAGTACTTC. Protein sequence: CASSLELAKNIQYF.

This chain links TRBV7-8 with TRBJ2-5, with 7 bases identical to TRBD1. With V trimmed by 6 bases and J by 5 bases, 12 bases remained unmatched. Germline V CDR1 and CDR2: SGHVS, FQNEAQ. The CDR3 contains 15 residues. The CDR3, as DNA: TGTGCCAGCAGTTTACACCCAACAGGGGTGGAGACCCAGTACTTC. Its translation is CASSLHPTGVETQYF.

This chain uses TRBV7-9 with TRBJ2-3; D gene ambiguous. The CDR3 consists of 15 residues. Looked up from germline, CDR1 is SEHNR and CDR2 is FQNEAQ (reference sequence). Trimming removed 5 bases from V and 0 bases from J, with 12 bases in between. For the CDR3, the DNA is TGTGCCAGCAGCCCGCCCCCCCCTAGCACAGATACGCAGTATTTT. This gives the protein CASSPPPPSTDTQYF.

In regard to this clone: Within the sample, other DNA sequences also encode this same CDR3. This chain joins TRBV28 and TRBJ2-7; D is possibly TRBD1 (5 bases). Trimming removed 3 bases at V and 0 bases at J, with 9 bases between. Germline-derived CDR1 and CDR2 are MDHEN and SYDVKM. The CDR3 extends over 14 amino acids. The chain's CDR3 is CASSLSGFSYEQYF. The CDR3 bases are TGTGCCAGCAGTTTGTCAGGGTTCTCCTACGAGCAGTACTTC.

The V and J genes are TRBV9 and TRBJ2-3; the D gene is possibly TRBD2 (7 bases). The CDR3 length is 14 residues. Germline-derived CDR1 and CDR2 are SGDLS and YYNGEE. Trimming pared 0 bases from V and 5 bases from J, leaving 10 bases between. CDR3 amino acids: CASSVGGGIDTQYF. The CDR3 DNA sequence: TGTGCCAGCAGCGTAGGGGGGGGCATAGATACGCAGTATTTT.

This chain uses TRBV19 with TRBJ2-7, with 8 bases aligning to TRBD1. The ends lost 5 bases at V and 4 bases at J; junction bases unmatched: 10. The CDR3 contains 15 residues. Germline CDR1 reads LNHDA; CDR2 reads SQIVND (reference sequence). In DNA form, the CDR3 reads TGTGCCAGTAGTTCCCCGGGACAGGTCGCTTACGAGCAGTACTTC. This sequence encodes CASSSPGQVAYEQYF.

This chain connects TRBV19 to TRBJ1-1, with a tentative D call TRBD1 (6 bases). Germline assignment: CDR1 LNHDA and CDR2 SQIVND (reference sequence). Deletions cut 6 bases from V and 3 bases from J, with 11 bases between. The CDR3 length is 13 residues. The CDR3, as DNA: TGTGCCAGTAGACCTACAGGGTACACTGAAGCTTTCTTT. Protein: CASRPTGYTEAFF.

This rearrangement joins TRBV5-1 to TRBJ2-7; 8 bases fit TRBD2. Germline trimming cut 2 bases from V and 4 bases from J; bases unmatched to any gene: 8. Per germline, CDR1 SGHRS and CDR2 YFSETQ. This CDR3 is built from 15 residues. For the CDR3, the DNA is TGCGCCAGCAGCTTAAGTCCGGGACTAGGATACGAGCAGTACTTC. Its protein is CASSLSPGLGYEQYF.

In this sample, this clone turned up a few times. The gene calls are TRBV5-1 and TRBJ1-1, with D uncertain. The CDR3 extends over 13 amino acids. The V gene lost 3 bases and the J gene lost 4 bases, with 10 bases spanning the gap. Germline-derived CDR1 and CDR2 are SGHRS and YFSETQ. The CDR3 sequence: CASSWAVSTEAFF. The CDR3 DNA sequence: TGCGCCAGCAGCTGGGCGGTGAGCACTGAAGCTTTCTTT.

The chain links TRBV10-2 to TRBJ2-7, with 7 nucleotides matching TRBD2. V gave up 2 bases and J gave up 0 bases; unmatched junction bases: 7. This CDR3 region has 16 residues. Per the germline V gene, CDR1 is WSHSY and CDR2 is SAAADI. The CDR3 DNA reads TGCGCCAGCAGTGAGCCCCGCCGGGACTACTCCTACGAGCAGTACTTC. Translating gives CASSEPRRDYSYEQYF.

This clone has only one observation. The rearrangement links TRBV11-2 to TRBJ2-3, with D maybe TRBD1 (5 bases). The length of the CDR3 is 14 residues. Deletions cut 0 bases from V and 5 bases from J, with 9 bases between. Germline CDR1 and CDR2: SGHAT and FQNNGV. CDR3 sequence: CASSLDRVGDTQYF. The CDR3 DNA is TGTGCCAGCAGCTTAGACAGGGTGGGAGATACGCAGTATTTT. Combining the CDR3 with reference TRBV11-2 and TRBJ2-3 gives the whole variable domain EAGVAQSPRYKIIEKRQSVAFWCNPISGHATLYWYQQILGQGPKLLIQFQNNGVVDDSQLPKDRFSAERLKGVDSTLKIQPAKLEDSAVYLCASSLDRVGDTQYFGPGTRLTVL.

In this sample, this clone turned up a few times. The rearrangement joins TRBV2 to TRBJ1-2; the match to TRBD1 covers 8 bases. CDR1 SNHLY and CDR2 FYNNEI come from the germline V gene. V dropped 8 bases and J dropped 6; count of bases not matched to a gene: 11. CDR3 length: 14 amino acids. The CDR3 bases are TGTGCCAGCCGAGGACAGGGAGGAAAGGATGGCTACACCTTC. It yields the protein CASRGQGGKDGYTF. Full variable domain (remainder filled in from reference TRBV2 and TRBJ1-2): EPEVTQTPSHQVTQMGQEVILRCVPISNHLYFYWYRQILGQKVEFLVSFYNNEISEKSEIFDDQFSVERPDGSNFTLKIRSTKLEDSAMYFCASRGQGGKDGYTFGSGTRLTVV.

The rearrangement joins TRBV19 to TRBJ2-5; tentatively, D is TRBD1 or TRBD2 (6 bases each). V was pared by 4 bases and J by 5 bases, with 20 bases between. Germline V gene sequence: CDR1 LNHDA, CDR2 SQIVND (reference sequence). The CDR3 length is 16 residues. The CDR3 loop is CASSNDRDQGRETQYF. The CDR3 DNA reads TGTGCCAGTAGTAACGATCGGGACCAGGGGAGGGAGACCCAGTACTTC.

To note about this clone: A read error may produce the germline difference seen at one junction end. CDR3 loop: CAGSHPGQGGTNEKLFF. The CDR3 bases are TGCGCCGGCAGCCATCCGGGACAGGGAGGAACTAATGAAAAACTGTTTTTT. The rearrangement joins TRBV4-1 to TRBJ1-4; 9 nucleotides line up with TRBD1. This CDR3 has 17 amino acids. Germline values: CDR1 MGHRA, CDR2 YSYEKL.

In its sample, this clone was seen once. The CDR3 DNA follows: TGTGCCAGCATTCCGGCGGACAGAGCCTACGAGCAGTACTTC. It yields the protein CASIPADRAYEQYF. This chain links TRBV6-6 with TRBJ2-7, with D possibly being TRBD1 (6 bases). V was trimmed by 7 bases and J by 2 bases, leaving 15 bases between them. Per germline, CDR1 MNHNY and CDR2 SVGAGI (reference sequence). The CDR3 consists of 14 residues.

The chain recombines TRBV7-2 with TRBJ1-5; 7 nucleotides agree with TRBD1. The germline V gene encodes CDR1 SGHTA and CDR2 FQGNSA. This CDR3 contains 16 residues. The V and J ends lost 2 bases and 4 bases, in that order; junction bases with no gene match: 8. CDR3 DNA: TGTGCCAGCAGCTTATGGGGGACAGAATCGAATCAGCCCCAGCATTTT. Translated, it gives CASSLWGTESNQPQHF.

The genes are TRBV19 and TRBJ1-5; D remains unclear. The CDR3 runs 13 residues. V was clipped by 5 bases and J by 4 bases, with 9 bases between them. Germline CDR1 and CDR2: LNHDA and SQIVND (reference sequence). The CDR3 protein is CASSFPGNQPQHF. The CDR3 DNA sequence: TGTGCCAGTAGTTTTCCAGGAAATCAGCCCCAGCATTTT.

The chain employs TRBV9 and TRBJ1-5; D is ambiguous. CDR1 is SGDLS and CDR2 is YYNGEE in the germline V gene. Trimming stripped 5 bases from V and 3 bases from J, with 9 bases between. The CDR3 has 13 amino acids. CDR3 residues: CASRAANNQPQHF. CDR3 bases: TGTGCCAGCAGAGCTGCAAACAATCAGCCCCAGCATTTT.

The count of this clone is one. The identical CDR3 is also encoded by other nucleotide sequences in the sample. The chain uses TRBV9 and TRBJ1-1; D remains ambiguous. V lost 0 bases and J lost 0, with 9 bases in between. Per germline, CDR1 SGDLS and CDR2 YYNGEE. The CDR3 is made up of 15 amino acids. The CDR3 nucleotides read TGTGCCAGCAGCGTAGCTCCGGTTATGAACACTGAAGCTTTCTTT. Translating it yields CASSVAPVMNTEAFF. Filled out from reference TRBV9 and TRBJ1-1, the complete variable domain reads DSGVTQTPKHLITATGQRVTLRCSPRSGDLSVYWYQQSLDQGLQFLIQYYNGEERAKGNILERFSAQQFPDLHSELNLSSLELGDSALYFCASSVAPVMNTEAFFGQGTRLTVV.